The 5 T cell receptor beta chains given below trace back to one sample, sequenced in a study of T cells in localized non-small cell lung cancer. Only in-frame clones appear in the TCRdb table, and some are missing; sequencing was by immunoSEQ multiplex PCR. The table has approximately 140,000 clones, 89% seen once; the top ten hold about 1.5%. Material: peripheral blood, obtained before any cancer treatment. Receptor source: a female donor older than 55 with stage I lung adenocarcinoma.

The chain carries TRBV30 and TRBJ1-2; 7 bases map to TRBD1. The CDR3 has 14 amino acids. The germline V gene encodes CDR1 GTSNPN and CDR2 SVGIG (reference sequence). After removal of 0 bases from V and 4 bases from J, the junction contained 5 bases not matched to a gene. CDR3 sequence reads: CAWSVHGTAYGYTF. CDR3 coding DNA: TGTGCCTGGAGTGTCCACGGGACAGCCTATGGCTACACCTTC.

Only one count was recorded for this clone. The DNA of the CDR3 is TGTGCCAGCTCATCACAGGGGGCTAATGAAAAACTGTTTTTT. Amino acids: CASSSQGANEKLFF. The V and J genes are TRBV18 and TRBJ1-4, with 8 positions matching TRBD1. Trimming removed 5 bases from V and 3 bases from J; junction bases left unmatched: 2. The CDR3 consists of 14 residues. The V gene's germline CDR1 is KGHSH and CDR2 LQKENI.

Remarks on this clone: This sample includes further DNA sequences coding for the same CDR3. The chain joins TRBV18 to TRBJ1-2, with 8 nucleotides matching TRBD1. This CDR3 is 13 amino acids long. Per germline, CDR1 KGHSH and CDR2 LQKENI. Germline trimming cut 2 bases from V and 5 bases from J; bases unmatched to any gene: 1. The CDR3 protein is CASSPTGGYGYTF. DNA of the CDR3: TGTGCCAGCTCACCAACAGGGGGGTATGGCTACACCTTC.

The chain couples TRBV7-6 to TRBJ2-1, with TRBD2 matching over 8 bases. The CDR3 has 13 amino acids. J lost 10 bases, V lost 5 bases, and 7 bases had no gene match. Germline V gene sequence: CDR1 SGHVS, CDR2 FNYEAQ. This chain's CDR3 is CASSHRVAGEQFF. In DNA form, the CDR3 reads TGTGCCAGCAGCCACCGAGTAGCGGGGGAGCAGTTCTTC.

V gene TRBV6-6 combines with J gene TRBJ1-2; D remains unclear. This CDR3 has 11 residues. Trimming took off 2 bases at V and 8 bases at J, with 6 bases between the two ends. Germline assignment: CDR1 MNHNY and CDR2 SVGAGI (reference sequence). The CDR3 DNA is TGTGCCAGCAGTTACGGGGAAGGCTACACCTTC. Translated, it gives CASSYGEGYTF.